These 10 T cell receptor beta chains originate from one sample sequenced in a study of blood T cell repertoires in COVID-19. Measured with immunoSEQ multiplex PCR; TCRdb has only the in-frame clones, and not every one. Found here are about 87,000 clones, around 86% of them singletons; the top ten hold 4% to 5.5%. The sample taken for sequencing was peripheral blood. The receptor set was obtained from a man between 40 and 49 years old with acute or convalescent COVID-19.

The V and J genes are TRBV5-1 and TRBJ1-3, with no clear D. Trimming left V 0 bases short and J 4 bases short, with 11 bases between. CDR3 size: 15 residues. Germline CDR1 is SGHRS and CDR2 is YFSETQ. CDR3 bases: TGCGCCAGCAGCTTGGACAGTGATGAGGGAAACACCATATATTTT. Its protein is CASSLDSDEGNTIYF.

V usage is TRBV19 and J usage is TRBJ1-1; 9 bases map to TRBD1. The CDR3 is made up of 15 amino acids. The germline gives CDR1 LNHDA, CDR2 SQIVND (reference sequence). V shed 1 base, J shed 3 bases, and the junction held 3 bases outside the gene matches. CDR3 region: CASSIGGQGYTEAFF. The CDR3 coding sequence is TGTGCCAGTAGTATAGGCGGACAGGGGTACACTGAAGCTTTCTTT. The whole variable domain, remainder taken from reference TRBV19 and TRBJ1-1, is DGGITQSPKYLFRKEGQNVTLSCEQNLNHDAMYWYRQDPGQGLRLIYYSQIVNDFQKGDIAEGYSVSREKKESFPLTVTSAQKNPTAFYLCASSIGGQGYTEAFFGQGTRLTVV.

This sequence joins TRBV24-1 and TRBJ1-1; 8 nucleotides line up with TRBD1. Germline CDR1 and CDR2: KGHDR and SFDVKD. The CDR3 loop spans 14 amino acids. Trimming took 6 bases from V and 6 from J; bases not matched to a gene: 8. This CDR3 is CATSSQGARAEAFF. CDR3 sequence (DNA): TGTGCCACCAGTTCGCAGGGGGCGAGGGCTGAAGCTTTCTTT.

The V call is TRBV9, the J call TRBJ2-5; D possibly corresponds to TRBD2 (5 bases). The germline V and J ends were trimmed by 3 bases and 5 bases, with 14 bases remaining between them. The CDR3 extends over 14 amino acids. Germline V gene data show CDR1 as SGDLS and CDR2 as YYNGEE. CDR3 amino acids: CASSATVSGETQYF. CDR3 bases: TGTGCCAGCAGCGCAACAGTGAGCGGCGAGACCCAGTACTTC. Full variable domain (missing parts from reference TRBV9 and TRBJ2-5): DSGVTQTPKHLITATGQRVTLRCSPRSGDLSVYWYQQSLDQGLQFLIQYYNGEERAKGNILERFSAQQFPDLHSELNLSSLELGDSALYFCASSATVSGETQYFGPGTRLLVL.

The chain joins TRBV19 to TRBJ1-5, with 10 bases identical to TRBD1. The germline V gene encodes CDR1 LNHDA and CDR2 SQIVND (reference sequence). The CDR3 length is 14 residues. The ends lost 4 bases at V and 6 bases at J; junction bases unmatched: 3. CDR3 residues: CASSTGQGIQPQHF. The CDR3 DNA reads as TGTGCCAGTAGTACGGGACAGGGGATTCAGCCCCAGCATTTT. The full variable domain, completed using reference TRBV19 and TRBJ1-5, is DGGITQSPKYLFRKEGQNVTLSCEQNLNHDAMYWYRQDPGQGLRLIYYSQIVNDFQKGDIAEGYSVSREKKESFPLTVTSAQKNPTAFYLCASSTGQGIQPQHFGDGTRLSIL.

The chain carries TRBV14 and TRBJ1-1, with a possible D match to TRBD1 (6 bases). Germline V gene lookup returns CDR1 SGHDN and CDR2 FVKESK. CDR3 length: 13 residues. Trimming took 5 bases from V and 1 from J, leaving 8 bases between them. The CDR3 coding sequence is TGTGCCAGCAGCGAGACAGGGAACACTGAAGCTTTCTTT. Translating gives CASSETGNTEAFF.

CDR3 loop: CAIWGGGLGDTEAFF. In nucleotides, the CDR3 is TGTGCTATTTGGGGAGGCGGGCTGGGGGACACTGAAGCTTTCTTT. The rearrangement links TRBV12-5 to TRBJ1-1; D possibly corresponds to TRBD1 (5 bases). The CDR3 covers 15 residues. Germline V gene sequence: CDR1 LGHNT, CDR2 FRNRAP. V gave up 10 bases and J gave up 3 bases, with 21 bases separating them.

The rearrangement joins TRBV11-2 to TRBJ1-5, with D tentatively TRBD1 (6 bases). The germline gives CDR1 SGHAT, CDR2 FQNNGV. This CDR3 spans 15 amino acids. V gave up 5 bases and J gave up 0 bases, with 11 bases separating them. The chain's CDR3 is CASSPTGDSNQPQHF. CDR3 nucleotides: TGTGCCAGCAGCCCGACAGGAGATAGCAATCAGCCCCAGCATTTT.

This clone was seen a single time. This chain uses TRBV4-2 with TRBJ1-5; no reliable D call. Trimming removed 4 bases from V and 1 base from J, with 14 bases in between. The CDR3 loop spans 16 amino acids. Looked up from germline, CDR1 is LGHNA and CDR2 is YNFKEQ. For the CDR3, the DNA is TGTGCCAGCAGCCGCACCGGAGGAGTAAGCAATCAGCCCCAGCATTTT. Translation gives CASSRTGGVSNQPQHF.

CDR3 sequence (DNA): TGTGCCAGCAGCAGCCGACAGGGGAGTGAGCAGTTCTTC. Translation gives CASSSRQGSEQFF. The chain carries TRBV7-7 and TRBJ2-1; 8 bases match TRBD1. V lost 5 bases to trimming and J lost 9 bases; unmatched junction nucleotides: 6. The germline V gene has CDR1 SSHAT and CDR2 FNYEAQ (reference sequence). The CDR3 runs to 13 residues.